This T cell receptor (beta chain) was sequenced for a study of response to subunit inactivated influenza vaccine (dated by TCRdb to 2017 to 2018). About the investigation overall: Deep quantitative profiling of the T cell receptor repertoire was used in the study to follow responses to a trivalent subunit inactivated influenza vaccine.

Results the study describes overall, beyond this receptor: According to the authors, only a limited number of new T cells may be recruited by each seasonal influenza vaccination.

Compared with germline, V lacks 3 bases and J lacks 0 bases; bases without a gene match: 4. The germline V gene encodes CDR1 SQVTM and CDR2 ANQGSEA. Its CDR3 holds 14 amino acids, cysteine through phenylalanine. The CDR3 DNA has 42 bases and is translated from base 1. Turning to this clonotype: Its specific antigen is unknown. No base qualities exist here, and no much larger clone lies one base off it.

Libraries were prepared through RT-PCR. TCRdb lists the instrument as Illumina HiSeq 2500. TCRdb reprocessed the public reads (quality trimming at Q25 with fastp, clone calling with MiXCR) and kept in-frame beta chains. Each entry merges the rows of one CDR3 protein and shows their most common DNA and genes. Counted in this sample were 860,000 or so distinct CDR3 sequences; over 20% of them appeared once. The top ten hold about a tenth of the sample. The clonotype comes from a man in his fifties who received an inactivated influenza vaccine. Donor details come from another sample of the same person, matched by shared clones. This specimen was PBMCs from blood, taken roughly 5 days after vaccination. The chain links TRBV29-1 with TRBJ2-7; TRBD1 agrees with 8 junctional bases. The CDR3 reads CSVDGTGSSYEQYF. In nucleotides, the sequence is TGCAGCGTTGATGGGACAGGTAGCTCCTACGAGCAGTACTTC.